This is a list of T cell receptor beta chains from one sample in a study of identical twins. In TCRdb, the 5' RACE reads were re-called with MiXCR into one record per CDR3 protein. The top ten clones hold about 2% of a sample with hundreds of thousands of distinct CDR3 sequences, roughly 7.5% of them seen once. The data were also submitted as part of a second study, on yellow fever vaccine responses in identical twins.

Sequencing was done on a sample of memory (CD45RO+) T cells sorted from blood. Receptor source: a woman aged 18-29 years in good health. Each CDR3 is given with its conserved first and last residue. A D gene is named only where the DNA matches it firmly. Clone size is shown for a subset of rows, as once, few, many or a class of expanded clone.

CDR3aa: CSARDPGRVNTEAFF
CDR3nt: TGCAGTGCTAGAGATCCCGGAAGGGTCAACACTGAAGCTTTCTTT
v_gene: TRBV20-1
len: 15
d_gene: -
abundance: many
j_gene: TRBJ1-1

CDR3aa: CASSPLETQYF
CDR3nt: TGTGCCAGCAGCCCTCTCGAGACCCAGTACTTC
v_gene: TRBV6-2/TRBV6-3
len: 11
d_gene: -
abundance: many
j_gene: TRBJ2-5

CDR3aa: CASSATGPAQPQHF
CDR3nt: TGTGCCAGCAGCGCGACAGGGCCGGCTCAGCCCCAGCATTTT
v_gene: TRBV7-2
len: 14
d_gene: TRBD1
abundance: -
j_gene: TRBJ1-5

CDR3aa: CASSISSGGYEQYF
CDR3nt: TGTGCCAGCAGTATCAGTAGCGGGGGGTACGAGCAGTACTTC
v_gene: TRBV2
len: 14
d_gene: TRBD2
abundance: many
j_gene: TRBJ2-7

CDR3aa: CSVEPGTGLTEAFF
CDR3nt: TGCAGCGTTGAACCCGGGACAGGTTTGACTGAAGCTTTCTTT
v_gene: TRBV29-1
len: 14
d_gene: TRBD1
abundance: many
j_gene: TRBJ1-1

CDR3aa: CASTRGQAPYEQYF
CDR3nt: TGTGCCAGCACCAGGGGACAGGCTCCGTACGAGCAGTACTTC
v_gene: TRBV28
len: 14
d_gene: TRBD1
abundance: -
j_gene: TRBJ2-7

CDR3aa: CSARDPSGGGTSSKVFSYNEQFF
CDR3nt: TGCAGTGCTAGAGATCCTTCCGGTGGCGGGACTAGCTCCAAGGTGTTTTCCTACAATGAGCAGTTCTTC
v_gene: TRBV20-1
len: 23
d_gene: TRBD2
abundance: -
j_gene: TRBJ2-1

CDR3aa: CAISDLGGVYEQYF
CDR3nt: TGTGCCATCAGTGATTTGGGGGGGGTCTACGAGCAGTACTTC
v_gene: TRBV10-3
len: 14
d_gene: TRBD2
abundance: few
j_gene: TRBJ2-7

CDR3aa: CASSLGQASNEKLFF
CDR3nt: TGTGCCAGCAGCTTAGGGCAGGCCTCTAATGAAAAACTGTTTTTT
v_gene: TRBV7-9
len: 15
d_gene: -
abundance: -
j_gene: TRBJ1-4

CDR3aa: CSASGDRGAYNEQFF
CDR3nt: TGCAGTGCTAGTGGGGACAGGGGGGCCTACAATGAGCAGTTCTTC
v_gene: TRBV20-1
len: 15
d_gene: TRBD1
abundance: -
j_gene: TRBJ2-1

CDR3aa: CASSQRDRAAYEQYF
CDR3nt: TGTGCCAGCAGCCAACGGGACAGGGCGGCCTACGAGCAGTACTTC
v_gene: TRBV3-1
len: 15
d_gene: TRBD1
abundance: few
j_gene: TRBJ2-7

CDR3aa: CASSGQADSGNTIYF
CDR3nt: TGTGCCAGCAGCGGACAGGCCGACTCTGGAAACACCATATATTTT
v_gene: TRBV12-3/TRBV12-4
len: 15
d_gene: TRBD1
abundance: few
j_gene: TRBJ1-3

CDR3aa: CASSDYGSEQYF
CDR3nt: TGTGCCAGCAGTGATTATGGTTCCGAGCAGTACTTC
v_gene: TRBV2
len: 12
d_gene: -
abundance: -
j_gene: TRBJ2-7